This is a list of T cell receptor beta chains from one sample in a study of T-cell reconstitution after alpha-beta-depleted transplantation in children. Each CDR3 protein gets one entry after TCRdb re-called the PCR reads with MiXCR. Of approximately 500,000 distinct CDR3 sequences listed, more than 20% were seen once; the top ten hold 35% to 40%. This specimen consisted of PBMCs, obtained before TCRalphabeta/CD19-depleted stem cell transplant. The receptors come from a boy under two years old with Wiskott-Aldrich syndrome, due to receive a stem cell transplant. Each CDR3 is given with its conserved first and last residue.

v_call: TRBV20-1
cdr3_aa: CSASLPQGAEQFF

v_call: TRBV5-1
cdr3_aa: CASSLGGTEETQYF

v_call: TRBV5-1
cdr3_aa: CASSRRLAGGPGDEQFF

v_call: TRBV5-1
cdr3_aa: CASRQGGKNTEAFF

v_call: TRBV5-1
cdr3_aa: CASSFSVSGRDYEQYF

v_call: TRBV6-2/TRBV6-3
cdr3_aa: CASSYSDLDRNEQYF

v_call: TRBV7-9
cdr3_aa: CASKKREYQETQYF

v_call: TRBV12-3/TRBV12-4
cdr3_aa: CASSSRTSGQNEQYF

v_call: TRBV5-1
cdr3_aa: CASSLVKGTGTEAFF

v_call: TRBV7-9
cdr3_aa: CASSLGPGQGGDEQFF

v_call: TRBV30
cdr3_aa: CAWTSGRANTGELFF

v_call: TRBV5-1
cdr3_aa: CASSGGDNSYEQYF

v_call: TRBV29-1
cdr3_aa: CSVVGTSGYEQYF

v_call: TRBV29-1
cdr3_aa: CSVDRSGTDTQYF

v_call: TRBV10-3
cdr3_aa: CAISESVASQETQYF

v_call: TRBV5-1
cdr3_aa: CASSPPISGRYNEQFF

v_call: TRBV7-2
cdr3_aa: CASSQRRGGETQYF

v_call: TRBV29-1
cdr3_aa: CSVVGQVAGELFF

v_call: TRBV5-1
cdr3_aa: CASSLRLTSGTDTQYF

v_call: TRBV29-1
cdr3_aa: CSVGVSYEQYF

v_call: TRBV7-9
cdr3_aa: CASTGGSHYEQYF

v_call: TRBV28
cdr3_aa: CASSNPSGTETQYF

v_call: TRBV30
cdr3_aa: CAWMAGGPSYNNEQFF

v_call: TRBV27
cdr3_aa: CASSFPTGSTYEQYF

v_call: TRBV20-1
cdr3_aa: CSVDGTGGYEQYF

v_call: TRBV7-9
cdr3_aa: CASSSGQGADNSPLHF

v_call: TRBV7-2
cdr3_aa: CASSLVSGRAWEQFF

v_call: TRBV5-1
cdr3_aa: CASSLGAGGITYEQYF

v_call: TRBV5-6
cdr3_aa: CASSLLDRPNNEQFF

v_call: TRBV7-8
cdr3_aa: CASSLMLAGVEHEQFF

v_call: TRBV20-1
cdr3_aa: CSARDQGVNYGYTF

v_call: TRBV11-2
cdr3_aa: CASSPLSYTYNEQFF

v_call: TRBV5-5
cdr3_aa: CASSLVIAGVRNEQFF

v_call: TRBV5-5
cdr3_aa: CASSLSQINEKLFF

v_call: TRBV6-1
cdr3_aa: CASRKTSGRAWETQYF

v_call: TRBV2
cdr3_aa: CASSERFGYEQYF

v_call: TRBV9
cdr3_aa: CASSVAGGPYNEQFF

v_call: TRBV7-9
cdr3_aa: CATVRGKRSNEQFF

v_call: TRBV10-3
cdr3_aa: CAISGSRETQYF

v_call: TRBV20-1
cdr3_aa: CSAPAGGEETQYF

v_call: TRBV5-1
cdr3_aa: CASSPTGDRGSEKLFF

v_call: TRBV4-1
cdr3_aa: CASSQEGAGGAHQPQHF

v_call: TRBV7-9
cdr3_aa: CASSLNSGRRETQYF

v_call: TRBV4-1
cdr3_aa: CASSQGGLAGPNTGELFF

v_call: TRBV20-1
cdr3_aa: CSAPWTARAYGYTF

v_call: TRBV15
cdr3_aa: CATSRDVSGLHRYEQYF